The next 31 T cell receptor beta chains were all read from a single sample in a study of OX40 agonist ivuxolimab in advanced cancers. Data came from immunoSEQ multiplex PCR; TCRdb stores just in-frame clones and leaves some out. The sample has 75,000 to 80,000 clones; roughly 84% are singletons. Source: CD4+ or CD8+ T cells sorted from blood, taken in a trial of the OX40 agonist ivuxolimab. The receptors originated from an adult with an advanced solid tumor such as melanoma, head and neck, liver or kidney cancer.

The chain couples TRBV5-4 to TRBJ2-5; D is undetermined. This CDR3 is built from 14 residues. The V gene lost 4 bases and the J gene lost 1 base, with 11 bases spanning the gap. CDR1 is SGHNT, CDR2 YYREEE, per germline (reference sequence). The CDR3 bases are TGTGCCAGCAGCCCTCACTCTAGCCAAGAGACCCAGTACTTC. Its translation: CASSPHSSQETQYF.

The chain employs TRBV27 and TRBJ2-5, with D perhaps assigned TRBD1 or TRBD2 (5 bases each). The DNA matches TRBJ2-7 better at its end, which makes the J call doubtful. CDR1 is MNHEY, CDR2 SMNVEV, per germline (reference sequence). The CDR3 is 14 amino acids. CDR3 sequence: CASRPGTGTYEQYF. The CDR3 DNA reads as TGTGCCAGCAGACCAGGGACGGGCACCTACGAGCAGTACTTC.

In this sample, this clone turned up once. The CDR3 reads CASSFGLDSYEQYF. CDR3 in DNA: TGTGCCAGCAGCTTTGGACTTGACTCCTACGAGCAGTACTTC. The chain links TRBV7-2 to TRBJ2-7; D is perhaps TRBD2 (5 bases). CDR3 length: 14 residues. The V gene lost 3 bases and the J gene lost 0 bases, with 9 bases spanning the gap. CDR1 SGHTA and CDR2 FQGNSA come from the germline V gene.

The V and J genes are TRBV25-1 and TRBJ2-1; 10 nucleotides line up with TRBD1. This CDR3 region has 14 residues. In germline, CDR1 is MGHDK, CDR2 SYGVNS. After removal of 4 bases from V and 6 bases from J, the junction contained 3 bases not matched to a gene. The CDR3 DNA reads TGTGCCAGCAGTGGAGACAGGGGGCCCAATGAGCAGTTCTTC. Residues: CASSGDRGPNEQFF.

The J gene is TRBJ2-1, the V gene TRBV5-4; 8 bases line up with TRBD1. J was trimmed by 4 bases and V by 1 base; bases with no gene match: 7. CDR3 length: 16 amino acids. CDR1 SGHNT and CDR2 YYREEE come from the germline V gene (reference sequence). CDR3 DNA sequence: TGTGCCAGCAGCTTGATGAACAGGGGGTTATACAATGAGCAGTTCTTC. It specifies CASSLMNRGLYNEQFF. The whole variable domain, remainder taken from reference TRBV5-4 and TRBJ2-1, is ETGVTQSPTHLIKTRGQQVTLRCSSQSGHNTVSWYQQALGQGPQFIFQYYREEENGRGNFPPRFSGLQFPNYSSELNVNALELDDSALYLCASSLMNRGLYNEQFFGPGTRLTVL.

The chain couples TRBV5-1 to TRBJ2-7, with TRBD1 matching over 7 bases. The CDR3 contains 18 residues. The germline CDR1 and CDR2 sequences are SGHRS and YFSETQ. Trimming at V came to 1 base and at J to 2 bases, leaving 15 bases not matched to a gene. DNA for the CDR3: TGCGCCAGCAGCTTGTTACGGACAGGTCCGCCCGTACCCTACGAGCAGTACTTC. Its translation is CASSLLRTGPPVPYEQYF.

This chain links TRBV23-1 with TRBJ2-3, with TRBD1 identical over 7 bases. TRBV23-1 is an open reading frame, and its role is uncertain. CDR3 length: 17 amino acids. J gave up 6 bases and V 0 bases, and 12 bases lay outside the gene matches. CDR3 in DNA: TGCGCCAGCAGTCAATCGCGGCGTAGGGGGCAGGCGGATACGCAGTATTTT. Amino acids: CASSQSRRRGQADTQYF.

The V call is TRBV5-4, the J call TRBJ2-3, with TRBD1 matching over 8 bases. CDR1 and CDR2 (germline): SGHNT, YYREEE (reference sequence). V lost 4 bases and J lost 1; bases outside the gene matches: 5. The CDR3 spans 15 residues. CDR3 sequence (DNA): TGTGCCAGCAGCCTTGGACAGGGCCGCACAGATACGCAGTATTTT. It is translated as CASSLGQGRTDTQYF.

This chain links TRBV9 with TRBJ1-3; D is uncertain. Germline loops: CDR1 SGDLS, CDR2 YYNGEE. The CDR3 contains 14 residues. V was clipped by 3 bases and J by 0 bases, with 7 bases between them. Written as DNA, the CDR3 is TGTGCCAGCAGCGCAGACACCTCTGGAAACACCATATATTTT. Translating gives CASSADTSGNTIYF.

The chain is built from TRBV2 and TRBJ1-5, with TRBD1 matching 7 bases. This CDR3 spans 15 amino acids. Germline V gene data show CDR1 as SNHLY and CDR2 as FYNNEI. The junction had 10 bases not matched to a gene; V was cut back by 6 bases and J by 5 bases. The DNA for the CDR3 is TGTGCCAGCAGCTGGGCCTCAGGGGGGCATCAGCCCCAGCATTTT. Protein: CASSWASGGHQPQHF.

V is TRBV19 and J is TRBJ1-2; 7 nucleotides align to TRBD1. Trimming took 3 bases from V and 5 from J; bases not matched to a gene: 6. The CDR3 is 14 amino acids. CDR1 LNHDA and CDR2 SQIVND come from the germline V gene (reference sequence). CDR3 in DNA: TGTGCCAGTAGTATCTTGGCAGGGGGTTATGGCTACACCTTC. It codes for CASSILAGGYGYTF.

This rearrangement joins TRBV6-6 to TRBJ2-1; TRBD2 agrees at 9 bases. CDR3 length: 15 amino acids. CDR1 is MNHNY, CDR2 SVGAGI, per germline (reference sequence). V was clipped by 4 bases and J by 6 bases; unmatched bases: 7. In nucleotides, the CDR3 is TGTGCCAGCAGTTTTAGGCTAGCGGGAAGCAATGAGCAGTTCTTC. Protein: CASSFRLAGSNEQFF.

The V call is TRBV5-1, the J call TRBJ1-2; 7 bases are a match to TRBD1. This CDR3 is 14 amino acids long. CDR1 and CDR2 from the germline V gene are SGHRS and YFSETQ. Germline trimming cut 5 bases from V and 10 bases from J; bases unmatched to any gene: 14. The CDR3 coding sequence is TGCGCCAGCAGTACCGCCGGGACAGCTGAAGACTACACCTTC. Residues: CASSTAGTAEDYTF.

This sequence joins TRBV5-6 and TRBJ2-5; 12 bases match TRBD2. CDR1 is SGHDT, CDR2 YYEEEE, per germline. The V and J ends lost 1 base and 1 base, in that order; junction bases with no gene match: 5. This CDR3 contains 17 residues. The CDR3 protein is CASSLRGLAGSQETQYF. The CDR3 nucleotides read TGTGCCAGCAGCTTGCGGGGACTAGCGGGTTCCCAAGAGACCCAGTACTTC.

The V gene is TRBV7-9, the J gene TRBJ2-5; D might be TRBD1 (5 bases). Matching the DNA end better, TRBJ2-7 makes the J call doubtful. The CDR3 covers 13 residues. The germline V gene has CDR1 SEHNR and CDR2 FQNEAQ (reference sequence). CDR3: CASSLRQSYEQYF. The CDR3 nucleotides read TGTGCCAGCAGCTTAAGACAGAGCTACGAGCAGTACTTC.

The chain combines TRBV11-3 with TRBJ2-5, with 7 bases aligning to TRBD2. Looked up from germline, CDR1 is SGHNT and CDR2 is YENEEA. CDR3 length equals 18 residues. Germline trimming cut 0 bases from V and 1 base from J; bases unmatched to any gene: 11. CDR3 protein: CASSLDLRLAAFQETQYF. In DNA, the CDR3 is TGTGCCAGCAGCTTAGATCTCCGGCTAGCGGCCTTCCAAGAGACCCAGTACTTC.

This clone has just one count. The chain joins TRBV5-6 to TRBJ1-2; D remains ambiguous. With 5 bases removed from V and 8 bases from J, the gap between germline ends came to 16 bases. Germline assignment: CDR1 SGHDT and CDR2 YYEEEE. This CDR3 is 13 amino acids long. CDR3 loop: CASSLPEVSGYTF. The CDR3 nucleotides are TGTGCCAGCAGTTTGCCAGAGGTTTCGGGCTACACCTTC.

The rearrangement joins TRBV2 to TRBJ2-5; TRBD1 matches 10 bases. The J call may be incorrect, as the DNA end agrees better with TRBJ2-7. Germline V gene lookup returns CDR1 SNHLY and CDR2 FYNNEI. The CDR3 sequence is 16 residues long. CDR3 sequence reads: CASSEEGQGFRNEQYF. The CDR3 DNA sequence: TGTGCCAGCAGTGAAGAGGGACAGGGGTTTAGGAACGAGCAGTACTTC.

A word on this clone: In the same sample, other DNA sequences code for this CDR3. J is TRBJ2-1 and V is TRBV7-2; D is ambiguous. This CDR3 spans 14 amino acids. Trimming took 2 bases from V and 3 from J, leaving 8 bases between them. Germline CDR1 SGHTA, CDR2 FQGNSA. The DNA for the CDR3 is TGTGCCAGCAGCTTACTCCCGGGCTACAATGAGCAGTTCTTC. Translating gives CASSLLPGYNEQFF.

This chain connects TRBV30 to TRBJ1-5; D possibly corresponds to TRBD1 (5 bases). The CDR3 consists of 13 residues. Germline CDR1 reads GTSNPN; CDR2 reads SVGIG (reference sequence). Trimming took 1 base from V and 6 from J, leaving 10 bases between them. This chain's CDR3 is CAWSEQALQPQHF. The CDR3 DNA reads TGTGCCTGGAGTGAACAGGCACTTCAGCCCCAGCATTTT.

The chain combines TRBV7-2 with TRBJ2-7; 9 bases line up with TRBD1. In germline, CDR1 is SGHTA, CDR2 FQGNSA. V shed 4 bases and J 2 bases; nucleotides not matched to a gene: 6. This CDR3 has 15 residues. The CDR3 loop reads CASSSPDRGAYEQYF. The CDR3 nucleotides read TGTGCCAGCAGCTCCCCGGACAGGGGAGCCTACGAGCAGTACTTC.

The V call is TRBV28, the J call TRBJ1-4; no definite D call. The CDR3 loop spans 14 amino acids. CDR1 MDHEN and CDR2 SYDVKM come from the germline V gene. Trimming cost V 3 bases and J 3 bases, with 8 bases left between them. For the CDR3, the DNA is TGTGCCAGCAGTTTTGGGGTTTCTAATGAAAAACTGTTTTTT. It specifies CASSFGVSNEKLFF.

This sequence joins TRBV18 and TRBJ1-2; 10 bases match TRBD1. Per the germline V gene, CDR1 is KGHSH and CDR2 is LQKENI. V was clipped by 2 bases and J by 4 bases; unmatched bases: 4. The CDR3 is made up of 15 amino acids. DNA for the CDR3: TGTGCCAGCTCACCAGAGACAGGGGGCGTCTATGGCTACACCTTC. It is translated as CASSPETGGVYGYTF.

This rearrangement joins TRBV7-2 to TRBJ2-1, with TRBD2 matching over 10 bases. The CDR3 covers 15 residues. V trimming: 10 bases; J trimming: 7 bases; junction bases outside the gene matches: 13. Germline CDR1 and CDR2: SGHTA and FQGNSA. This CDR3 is CATDPLQRGGNEQFF. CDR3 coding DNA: TGTGCCACCGACCCCTTACAGCGGGGGGGGAATGAGCAGTTCTTC.

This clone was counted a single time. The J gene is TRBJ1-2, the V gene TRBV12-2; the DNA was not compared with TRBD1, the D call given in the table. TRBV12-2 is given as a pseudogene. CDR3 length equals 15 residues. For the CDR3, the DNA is TGTGCAAGTCGCCTCGACAGTCTGACTAACTATGGCTACACCTTC. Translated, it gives CASRLDSLTNYGYTF.

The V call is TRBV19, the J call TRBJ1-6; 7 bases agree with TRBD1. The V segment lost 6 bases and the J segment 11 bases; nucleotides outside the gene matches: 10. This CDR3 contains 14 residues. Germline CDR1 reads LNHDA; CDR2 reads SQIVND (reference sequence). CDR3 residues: CASRGPGTETPLHF. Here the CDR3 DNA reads TGTGCCAGTAGGGGTCCCGGGACAGAAACACCCCTCCACTTT.

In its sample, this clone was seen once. In nucleotides, the CDR3 is TGTGCCAGCAGCTTAGGGTGGGAGACCCAGTACTTC. Its translation is CASSLGWETQYF. The chain is built from TRBV7-6 and TRBJ2-5; no firm D call. The CDR3 totals 12 residues. CDR1 is SGHVS and CDR2 is FNYEAQ in the germline V gene. Between the trimmed V and J ends, which lost 1 base and 5 bases, there was a span of 5 bases. Looking up the rest from reference TRBV7-6 and TRBJ2-5 gives the full variable domain: GAGVSQSPRYKVTKRGQDVALRCDPISGHVSLYWYRQALGQGPEFLTYFNYEAQQDKSGLPNDRFSAERPEGSISTLTIQRTEQRDSAMYRCASSLGWETQYFGPGTRLLVL.

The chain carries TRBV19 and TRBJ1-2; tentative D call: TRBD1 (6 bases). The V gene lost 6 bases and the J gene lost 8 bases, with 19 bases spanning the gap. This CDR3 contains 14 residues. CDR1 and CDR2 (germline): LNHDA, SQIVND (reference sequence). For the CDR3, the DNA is TGTGCCAGTAGAGCCGGCCAGGGAGGGGGAGGCTACACCTTC. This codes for CASRAGQGGGGYTF.

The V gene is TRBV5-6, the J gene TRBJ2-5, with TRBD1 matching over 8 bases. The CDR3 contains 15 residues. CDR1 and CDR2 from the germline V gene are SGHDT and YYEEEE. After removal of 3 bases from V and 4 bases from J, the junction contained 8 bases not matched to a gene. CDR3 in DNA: TGTGCCAGCAGCTCCCCAGGGGGCGTGAGAGAGACCCAGTACTTC. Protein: CASSSPGGVRETQYF.

For the CDR3, the DNA is TGTGCCAGCAGCCGGGGACGGTTTGAAGCTTTCTTT. It encodes CASSRGRFEAFF. The V gene is TRBV5-6, the J gene TRBJ1-1, with D perhaps matching TRBD1 (5 bases). The germline V and J ends were trimmed by 4 bases and 7 bases, with 11 bases remaining between them. The CDR3 contains 12 residues. Germline V gives CDR1 SGHDT, CDR2 YYEEEE.

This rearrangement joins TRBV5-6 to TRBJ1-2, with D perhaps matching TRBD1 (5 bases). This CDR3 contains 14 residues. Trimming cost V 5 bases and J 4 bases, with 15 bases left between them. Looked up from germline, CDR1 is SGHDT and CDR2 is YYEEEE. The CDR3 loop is CASRTGPLSYGYTF. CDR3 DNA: TGTGCCAGCAGAACGGGACCACTGAGCTATGGCTACACCTTC.